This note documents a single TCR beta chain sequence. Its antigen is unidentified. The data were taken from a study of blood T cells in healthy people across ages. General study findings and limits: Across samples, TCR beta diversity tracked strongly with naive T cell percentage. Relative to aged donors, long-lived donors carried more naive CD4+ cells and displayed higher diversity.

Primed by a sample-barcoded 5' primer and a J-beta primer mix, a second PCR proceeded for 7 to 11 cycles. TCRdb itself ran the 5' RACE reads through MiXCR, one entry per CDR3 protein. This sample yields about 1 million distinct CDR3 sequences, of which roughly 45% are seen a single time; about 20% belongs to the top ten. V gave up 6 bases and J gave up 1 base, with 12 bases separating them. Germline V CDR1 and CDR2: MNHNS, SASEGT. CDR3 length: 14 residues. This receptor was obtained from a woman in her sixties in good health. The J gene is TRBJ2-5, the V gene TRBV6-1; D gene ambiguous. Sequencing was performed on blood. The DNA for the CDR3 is TGTGCCAGCAGCAACGACATTTTCCAAGAGACCCAGTACTTC. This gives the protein CASSNDIFQETQYF.